A single sample is the source of the 18 T cell receptor beta chains below, sequenced in a study of blood T cell repertoires in COVID-19 (dated by TCRdb to 2020 to 2021). Libraries were prepared through the immunoSEQ multiplex PCR assay. TCRdb provides this immuneACCESS table in a form limited to in-frame rearrangements. Some clones are lacking; in checked studies, under half of them reflect an unresolved V gene, and why the rest are absent is not known. Within this sample are some 110,000 clones, with approximately 80% of them counted one time only. The leading ten clones occupy under 0.85% of the sample. Material: peripheral blood. These receptor sequences come from a woman in her seventies with acute or convalescent COVID-19.

The chain employs TRBV19 and TRBJ1-2, with 7 bases matching TRBD1. Germline V gene lookup returns CDR1 LNHDA and CDR2 SQIVND (reference sequence). CDR3 length equals 14 residues. The V segment lost 3 bases and the J segment 7 bases; nucleotides outside the gene matches: 8. CDR3 residues: CASSIPLTGFGYTF. DNA for the CDR3: TGTGCCAGTAGTATTCCCTTGACAGGGTTTGGCTACACCTTC.

This chain joins TRBV12-5 and TRBJ2-1; possible D gene TRBD2, 6 bases. CDR1 is LGHNT and CDR2 is FRNRAP in the germline V gene. The CDR3 is 15 residues long. Trimming left V 1 base short and J 0 bases short, with 7 bases between. CDR3 sequence (DNA): TGTGCTAGTGGTTTGGACGGGGGCTCCTACAATGAGCAGTTCTTC. Translating it yields CASGLDGGSYNEQFF.

The chain combines TRBV5-1 with TRBJ2-5; D call uncertain. Germline values: CDR1 SGHRS, CDR2 YFSETQ. Between the trimmed V and J ends, which lost 0 bases and 7 bases, there was a span of 13 bases. The CDR3 has 14 residues. Here the CDR3 reads CASSLDSQSGTQYF. DNA for the CDR3: TGCGCCAGCAGCTTGGATTCCCAATCGGGGACCCAGTACTTC. The full variable domain, its missing parts supplied by reference TRBV5-1 and TRBJ2-5, is KAGVTQTPRYLIKTRGQQVTLSCSPISGHRSVSWYQQTPGQGLQFLFEYFSETQRNKGNFPGRFSGRQFSNSRSEMNVSTLELGDSALYLCASSLDSQSGTQYFGPGTRLLVL.

This chain joins TRBV7-9 and TRBJ1-2; D is undetermined. Germline CDR1 reads SEHNR; CDR2 reads FQNEAQ (reference sequence). Trimming removed 4 bases at V and 4 bases at J, with 7 bases between. The CDR3 extends over 12 amino acids. CDR3 bases: TGTGCCAGCAGCTCGGGTATCTATGGCTACACCTTC. Its translation: CASSSGIYGYTF. The whole variable domain, filled in from reference TRBV7-9 and TRBJ1-2, reads DTGVSQNPRHKITKRGQNVTFRCDPISEHNRLYWYRQTLGQGPEFLTYFQNEAQLEKSRLLSDRFSAERPKGSFSTLEIQRTEQGDSAMYLCASSSGIYGYTFGSGTRLTVV.

V gene TRBV5-6 combines with J gene TRBJ1-2, with TRBD1 identical over 8 bases. Trimming cost V 0 bases and J 3 bases; bases outside gene matches: 4. In germline, CDR1 is SGHDT, CDR2 YYEEEE. The CDR3 sequence is 15 residues long. CDR3 sequence reads: CASSLAGGLDYGYTF. The DNA for the CDR3 is TGTGCCAGCAGCTTGGCAGGGGGCTTGGACTATGGCTACACCTTC. The full variable domain, in which reference TRBV5-6 and TRBJ1-2 provide the parts outside the CDR3, is DAGVTQSPTHLIKTRGQQVTLRCSPKSGHDTVSWYQQALGQGPQFIFQYYEEEERQRGNFPDRFSGHQFPNYSSELNVNALLLGDSALYLCASSLAGGLDYGYTFGSGTRLTVV.

This clone has only a few counts. The chain joins TRBV19 to TRBJ1-4, with TRBD1 matching over 11 bases. With V trimmed by 8 bases and J by 7 bases, 3 bases remained unmatched. Germline CDR1 LNHDA, CDR2 SQIVND (reference sequence). This CDR3 has 13 amino acids. The CDR3 loop is CASGDRGAEKLFF. CDR3 DNA: TGTGCCAGTGGGGACAGGGGGGCTGAAAAACTGTTTTTT.

The rearrangement uses TRBV24-1 and TRBJ1-2, with 9 positions matching TRBD1. Germline CDR1 is KGHDR and CDR2 is SFDVKD. The CDR3 has 15 amino acids. Unmatched junction bases numbered 10, after V lost 8 bases and J lost 4 bases. The CDR3 DNA sequence: TGTGCCACCAATCATGACAGGGGGGCCACCTATGGCTACACCTTC. Protein product: CATNHDRGATYGYTF.

This clone showed up just once. The J gene is TRBJ2-7, the V gene TRBV11-2; 7 nucleotides match TRBD2. This CDR3 is 16 amino acids long. Trimming cost V 0 bases and J 0 bases; bases outside gene matches: 5. Germline V gives CDR1 SGHAT, CDR2 FQNNGV. CDR3 residues: CASSLDAGAGSYEQYF. The DNA of the CDR3 is TGTGCCAGCAGCTTAGATGCGGGAGCGGGCTCCTACGAGCAGTACTTC.

Worth noting for this clone: Its ends do not fully match the called genes, so a read error is possible. The V call is TRBV18, the J call TRBJ2-6, with 9 bases aligning to TRBD1. The CDR3 is 16 residues long. Germline loops: CDR1 KGHSH, CDR2 LQKENI. CDR3 loop: CVSSPTGGSGANVLTF. As DNA, the CDR3 is TGTGTCAGCTCACCGACAGGGGGCTCTGGGGCCAACGTCCTGACTTTC.

The V call is TRBV12-5, the J call TRBJ2-1, with 9 nucleotides matching TRBD2. The CDR3 consists of 16 residues. CDR1 and CDR2 (germline): LGHNT, FRNRAP. The ends lost 1 base at V and 3 bases at J; junction bases unmatched: 4. CDR3 DNA sequence: TGTGCTAGTGGTTTGGGAGCTAGCGGGATCTACAATGAGCAGTTCTTC. As protein: CASGLGASGIYNEQFF.

The chain has TRBV2 and TRBJ2-3; D call uncertain. Germline CDR1 is SNHLY and CDR2 is FYNNEI. This CDR3 spans 13 amino acids. Trimming left V 1 base short and J 10 bases short, with 12 bases between. CDR3: CASSEGPDSPQYF. As DNA, the CDR3 is TGTGCCAGCAGTGAAGGCCCAGACTCCCCGCAGTATTTT.

The chain recombines TRBV11-2 with TRBJ1-1; possible D gene TRBD1, 5 bases. From germline, CDR1 is SGHAT and CDR2 FQNNGV. Trimming removed 1 base from V and 6 bases from J, with 12 bases in between. The length of the CDR3 is 14 residues. Written as DNA, the CDR3 is TGTGCCAGCAGCTTAGGGGCAGGGAGGGCTGAAGCTTTCTTT. This codes for CASSLGAGRAEAFF.

The chain links TRBV3-1 (or the pseudogene TRBV3-2) to TRBJ2-1; 9 bases align to TRBD1. CDR1 and CDR2 (germline): LGHDT, YNNKEL (reference sequence). V lost 0 bases and J lost 10; bases outside the gene matches: 7. CDR3 length equals 15 residues. The CDR3 nucleotides are TGTGCCAGCAGCCAAGATTCGACAGGGGGTCGAGAGCAGTTCTTC. Its protein is CASSQDSTGGREQFF.

This clone was detected once. The CDR3 nucleotides read TGTGCCAGCAGCTTGCGACAGGGAACCTATGGCTACACCTTC. It translates to CASSLRQGTYGYTF. The rearrangement uses TRBV5-4 and TRBJ1-2; TRBD1 matches at 7 bases. Germline assignment: CDR1 SGHNT and CDR2 YYREEE (reference sequence). Losses at the gene ends were 1 base for V and 4 bases for J; bases not matched to a gene: 4. The CDR3 runs 14 residues.

This chain uses TRBV5-1 with TRBJ2-1; 10 bases agree with TRBD2. The CDR3 contains 15 residues. Germline-derived CDR1 and CDR2 are SGHRS and YFSETQ. Germline trimming cut 4 bases from V and 5 bases from J; bases unmatched to any gene: 6. Here the CDR3 reads CASSALAGADNEQFF. CDR3 coding DNA: TGCGCCAGCAGCGCCCTAGCGGGAGCGGACAATGAGCAGTTCTTC. The full variable domain, completed using reference TRBV5-1 and TRBJ2-1, is KAGVTQTPRYLIKTRGQQVTLSCSPISGHRSVSWYQQTPGQGLQFLFEYFSETQRNKGNFPGRFSGRQFSNSRSEMNVSTLELGDSALYLCASSALAGADNEQFFGPGTRLTVL.

This chain joins TRBV5-3 and TRBJ1-5, with D hard to call. TRBV5-3 counts as an open reading frame of uncertain function. V was cut by 4 bases and J by 2 bases, with 10 bases left in between. The CDR3 is made up of 14 amino acids. The CDR3 region is CARSLRRGNQPQHF. DNA for the CDR3: TGTGCCAGAAGCCTCAGACGGGGCAATCAGCCCCAGCATTTT.

The V gene is TRBV18, the J gene TRBJ1-1; TRBD1 might be the D (6 bases). The CDR3 runs 14 residues. Germline V lookup: CDR1 KGHSH, CDR2 LQKENI. V lost 3 bases to trimming and J lost 1 base, with 9 bases between them. The CDR3 DNA follows: TGTGCCAGCTCACCCGGACAGTCGAACACTGAAGCTTTCTTT. Translating it yields CASSPGQSNTEAFF.

The gene calls are TRBV13 and TRBJ2-5, with 9 bases fitting TRBD2. The CDR3 extends over 18 amino acids. The germline V gene has CDR1 PRHDT and CDR2 FYEKMQ (reference sequence). Trimming removed 8 bases from V and 1 base from J; junction bases left unmatched: 17. CDR3 region: CASYRQTPIAGAQETQYF. CDR3 coding DNA: TGTGCCAGCTACCGACAGACCCCTATAGCGGGAGCCCAAGAGACCCAGTACTTC.